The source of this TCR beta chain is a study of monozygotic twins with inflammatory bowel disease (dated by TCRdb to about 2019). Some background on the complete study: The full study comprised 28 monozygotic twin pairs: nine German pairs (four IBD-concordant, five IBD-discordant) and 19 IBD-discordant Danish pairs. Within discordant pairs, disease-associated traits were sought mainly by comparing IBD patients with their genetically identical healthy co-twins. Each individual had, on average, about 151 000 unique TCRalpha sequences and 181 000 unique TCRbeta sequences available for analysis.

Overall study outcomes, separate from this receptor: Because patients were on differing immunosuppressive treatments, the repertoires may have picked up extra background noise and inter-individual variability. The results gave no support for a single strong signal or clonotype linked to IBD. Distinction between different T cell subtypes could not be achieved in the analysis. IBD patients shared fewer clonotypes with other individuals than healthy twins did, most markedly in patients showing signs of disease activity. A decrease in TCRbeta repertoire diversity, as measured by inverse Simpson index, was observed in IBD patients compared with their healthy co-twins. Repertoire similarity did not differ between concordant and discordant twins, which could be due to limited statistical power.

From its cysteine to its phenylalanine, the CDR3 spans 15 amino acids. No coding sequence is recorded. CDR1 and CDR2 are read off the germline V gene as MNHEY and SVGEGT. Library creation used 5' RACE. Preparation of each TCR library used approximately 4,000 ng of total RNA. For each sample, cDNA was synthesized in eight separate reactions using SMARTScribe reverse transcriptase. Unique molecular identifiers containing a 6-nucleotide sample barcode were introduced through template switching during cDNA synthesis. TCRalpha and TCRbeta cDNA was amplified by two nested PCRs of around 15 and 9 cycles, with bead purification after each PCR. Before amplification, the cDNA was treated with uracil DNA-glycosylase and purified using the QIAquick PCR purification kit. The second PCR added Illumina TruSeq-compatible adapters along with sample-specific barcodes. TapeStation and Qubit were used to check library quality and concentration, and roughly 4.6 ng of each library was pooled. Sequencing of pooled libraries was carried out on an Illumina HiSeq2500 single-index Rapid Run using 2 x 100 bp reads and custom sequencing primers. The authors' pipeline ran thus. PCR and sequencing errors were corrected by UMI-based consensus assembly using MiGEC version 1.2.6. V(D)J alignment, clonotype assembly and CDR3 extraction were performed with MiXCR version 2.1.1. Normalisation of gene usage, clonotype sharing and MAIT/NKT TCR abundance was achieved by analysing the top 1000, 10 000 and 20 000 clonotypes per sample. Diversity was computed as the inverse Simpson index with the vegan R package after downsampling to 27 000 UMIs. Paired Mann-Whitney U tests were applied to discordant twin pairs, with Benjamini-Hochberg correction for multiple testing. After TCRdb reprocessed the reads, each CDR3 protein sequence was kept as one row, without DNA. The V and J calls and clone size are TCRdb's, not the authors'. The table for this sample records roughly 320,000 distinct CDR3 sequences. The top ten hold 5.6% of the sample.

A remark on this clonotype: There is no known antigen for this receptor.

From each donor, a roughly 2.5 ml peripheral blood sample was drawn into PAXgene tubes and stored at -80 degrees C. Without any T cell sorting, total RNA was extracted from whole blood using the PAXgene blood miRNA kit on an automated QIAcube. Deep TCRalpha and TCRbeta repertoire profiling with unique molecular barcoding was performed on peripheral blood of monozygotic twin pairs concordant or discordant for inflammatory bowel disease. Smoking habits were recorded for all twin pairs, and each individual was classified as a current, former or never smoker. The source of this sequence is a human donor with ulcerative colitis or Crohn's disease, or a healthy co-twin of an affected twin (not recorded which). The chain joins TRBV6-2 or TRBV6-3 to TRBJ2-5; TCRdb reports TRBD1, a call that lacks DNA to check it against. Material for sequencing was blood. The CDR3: CASSYPGEGQETQYF.